What follows describes a single TCR beta chain. The target antigen is unknown. UMI-labeled TRB cDNA libraries were prepared by 5' RACE. For each CDR3 protein, TCRdb gives one entry from its re-call of the 5' RACE reads, without DNA. The listing contains under 85,000 distinct CDR3 sequences. The data are from a study of CXCR3-negative and CXCR3-positive naive CD8 T cells. Broader study findings: CXCR3-negative and CXCR3-positive naive cells shared comparable TRBV-TRBJ usage, but memory cells did not. Against CXCR3-negative naive cells, CXCR3-positive naive cells showed more hydrophobic TRB CDR3s.

Sorting was done in triplicate for each CD8+ T cell subset (about 300,000 cells each). The sample consisted of naive CXCR3+ CD8+ T cells from blood. The subset is: CD45RO-CCR7+CD27+CD95- naive CD8+ T cells expressing CXCR3 (TNR3+). The receptor's source is a human donor in good health. Some clones in this sample may be carry-over from other donors' samples.

The CDR3 is CASSLSVGALSYEQYF. The chain couples TRBV27 to TRBJ2-7; TCRdb returns TRBD2, unconfirmable since there is no DNA. The CDR3 length is 16 residues. Looked up from germline, CDR1 is MNHEY and CDR2 is SMNVEV (reference sequence).